This T cell receptor (beta chain) was retrieved from a study of blood T cells in healthy people across ages. Study-level findings and limits: Age advanced and TCR beta diversity per million T cells fell, roughly linearly.

Together with a sample-barcoded 5' primer, a J-beta primer mix was included in a second PCR lasting about 6 to 12 cycles. With 12 random nucleotides, a template-switch adaptor tagged each individual cDNA molecule. There were at least 3 million CDR3-containing paired-end reads obtained from each sample. Via MiXCR, TCRdb re-called the 5' RACE reads, giving one row per CDR3 protein. Among 1.5 million to 2 million distinct CDR3 sequences listed, about 28% were seen once. This CDR3 is 14 amino acids long. Trimming left V 7 bases short and J 0 bases short, with 10 bases between. Per the germline V gene, CDR1 is MNHEY and CDR2 is SVGEGT. On this clonotype itself: What it binds is not known.

This TCR came from a woman aged 25-40 years in good health. Specimen: blood. This rearrangement joins TRBV6-2 or TRBV6-3 to TRBJ2-1; D is ambiguous. The CDR3: CASTPTSSYNEQFF. The CDR3 region has the DNA TGTGCCAGCACCCCCACGAGCTCCTACAATGAGCAGTTCTTC.